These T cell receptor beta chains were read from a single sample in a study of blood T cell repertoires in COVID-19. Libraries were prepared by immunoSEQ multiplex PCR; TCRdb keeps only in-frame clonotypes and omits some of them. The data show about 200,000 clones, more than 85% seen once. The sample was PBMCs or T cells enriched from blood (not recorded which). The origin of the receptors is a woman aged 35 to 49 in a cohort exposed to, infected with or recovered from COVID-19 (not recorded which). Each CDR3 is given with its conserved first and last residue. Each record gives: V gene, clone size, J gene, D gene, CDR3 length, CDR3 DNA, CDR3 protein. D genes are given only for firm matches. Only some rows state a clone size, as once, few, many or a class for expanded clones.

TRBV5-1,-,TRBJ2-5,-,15,TGCGCCAGCAGCTTGGACCCAGGCGGGGAAGAGACCCAGTACTTC,CASSLDPGGEETQYF
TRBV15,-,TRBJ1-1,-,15,TGTGCCACCAGCAGAGATCCGGGGAGGACCACTGAAGCTTTCTTT,CATSRDPGRTTEAFF
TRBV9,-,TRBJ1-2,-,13,TGTGCCAGCAGCGCCCGCACAGGGTATGGCTACACCTTC,CASSARTGYGYTF
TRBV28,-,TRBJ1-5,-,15,TGTGCCAGCAGGTTTCTGGAGCGGGTCAATCAGCCCCAGCATTTT,CASRFLERVNQPQHF
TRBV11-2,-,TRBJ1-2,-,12,TGTGCCAGCAGCGCCAGTAACTATGGCTACACCTTC,CASSASNYGYTF
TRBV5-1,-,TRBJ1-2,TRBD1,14,TGCGCCAGCAGCCTGGGACAGTGGACCTATGGCTACACCTTC,CASSLGQWTYGYTF
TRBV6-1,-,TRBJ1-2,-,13,TGTGCCAGCAGTGAACTGGCAGATTATGGCTACACCTTC,CASSELADYGYTF
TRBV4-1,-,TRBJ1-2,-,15,TGCGCCAGCAGCCAAGATCTTATGGGGGGCTATGGCTACACCTTC,CASSQDLMGGYGYTF
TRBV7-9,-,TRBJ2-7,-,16,TGTGCCAGCAGCTTAGGGACTCCGCAGGGGTCCTCCGAGCAGTACTTC,CASSLGTPQGSSEQYF
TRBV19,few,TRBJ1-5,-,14,TGTGCCAGTAGTCCCACGGGGGGCAATCAGCCCCAGCATTTT,CASSPTGGNQPQHF
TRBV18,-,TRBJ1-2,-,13,TGTGCCAGCCGTGGGCAGGGCGACTATGGCTACACCTTC,CASRGQGDYGYTF
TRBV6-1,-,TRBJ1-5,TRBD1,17,TGTGCCAGCAGTGTAAGGAGGGACAGGGGTAGCAATCAGCCCCAGCATTTT,CASSVRRDRGSNQPQHF
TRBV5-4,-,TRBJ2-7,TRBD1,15,TGTGCCAGCAGCCCCGGTGGACAGGGTACTAACGAGCAGTACTTC,CASSPGGQGTNEQYF
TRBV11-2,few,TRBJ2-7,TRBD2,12,TGTGCCAGCACGGGGGGGCTCCACGAGCAGTACTTC,CASTGGLHEQYF
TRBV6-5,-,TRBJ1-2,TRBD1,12,TGTGCCAGCGTAGGGGGCGCCGATGGCTACACCTTC,CASVGGADGYTF
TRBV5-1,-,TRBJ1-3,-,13,TGCGCCAGCTCCCGGGTTTCTGGAAACACCATATATTTT,CASSRVSGNTIYF
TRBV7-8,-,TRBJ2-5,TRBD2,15,TGTGCCAGCAGCTCAAGAGCGGGAGGGCTAGAGACCCAGTACTTC,CASSSRAGGLETQYF
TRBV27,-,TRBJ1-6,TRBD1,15,TGTGCCAGCAGTTACAGGGGCTCCAATAATTCACCCCTCCACTTT,CASSYRGSNNSPLHF
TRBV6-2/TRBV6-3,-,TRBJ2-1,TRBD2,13,TGTGCCAGCAGTTACCGGGACTACAATAAGCAGTTCTTC,CASSYRDYNKQFF
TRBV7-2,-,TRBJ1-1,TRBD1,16,TGTGCCAGCAGCTTAGCACTGGACAGGAGAAACACTGAAGCTTTCTTT,CASSLALDRRNTEAFF
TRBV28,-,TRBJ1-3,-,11,TGTGGTGCCCGGTATGGAAACACCATATATTTT,CGARYGNTIYF
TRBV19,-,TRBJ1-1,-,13,TGTGCCAGTAGTCCGCGTTTGAACACTGAAGCTTTCTTT,CASSPRLNTEAFF
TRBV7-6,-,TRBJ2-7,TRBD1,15,TGTGCCAGCAGCTCTTCGACAGGGGGGGCCTACGAGCAGTACTTC,CASSSSTGGAYEQYF
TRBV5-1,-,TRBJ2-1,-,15,TGCGCCAGCAGCCATCGTACAGGGGGGGACAATGAGCAGTTCTTC,CASSHRTGGDNEQFF
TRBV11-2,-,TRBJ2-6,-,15,TGTGCCAGCAGCTTAGATCTAACTAGGGCCAACGTCCTGACTTTC,CASSLDLTRANVLTF
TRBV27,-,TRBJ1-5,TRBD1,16,TGTGCCAGCAGTTTATCCCCTTCGGGACAGAATCAGCCCCAGCATTTT,CASSLSPSGQNQPQHF
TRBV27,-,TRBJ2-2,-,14,TGTGCCAGCAGTTCCCACAGGGTGGCCGGGGAGCTGTTTTTT,CASSSHRVAGELFF
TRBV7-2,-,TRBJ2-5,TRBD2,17,TGTGCCAGCAGCTTCTCCCGGACTAGCGGGAGGATTGAGACCCAGTACTTC,CASSFSRTSGRIETQYF
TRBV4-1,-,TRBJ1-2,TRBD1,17,TGCGCCAGCAGCCAAGATGGCCTGGGACAGGGGGCAGCTGGCTACACCTTC,CASSQDGLGQGAAGYTF
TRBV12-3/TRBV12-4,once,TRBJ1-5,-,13,TGTGCCAGTACTACCGGGAGGGCTCAGCCCCAGCATTTT,CASTTGRAQPQHF
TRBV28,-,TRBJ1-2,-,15,TGTGCCAGCAGCTCCCTTGGCGGGACCTTTTCTGGCTACACCTTC,CASSSLGGTFSGYTF
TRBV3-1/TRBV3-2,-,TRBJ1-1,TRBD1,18,TGTGCCAGCAGCCAAGAGGTTGACAGGGGGCTGGTGAACACTGAAGCTTTCTTT,CASSQEVDRGLVNTEAFF
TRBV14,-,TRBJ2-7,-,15,TGTGCCAGCAGCCAAGATCCAACGGGAACCTACGAGCAGTACTTC,CASSQDPTGTYEQYF
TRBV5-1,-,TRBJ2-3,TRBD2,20,TGCGCCAGCAGCCCGCGGACTAGCGGGGGGCGCGGGGGATCCACAGATACGCAGTATTTT,CASSPRTSGGRGGSTDTQYF
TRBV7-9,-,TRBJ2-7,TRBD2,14,TGTGCCAGCAGTTTAAGCGGGAGAGCCTACGAGCAGTACTTC,CASSLSGRAYEQYF
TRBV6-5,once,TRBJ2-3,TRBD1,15,TGTGCCAGCAGTTACAACTACAGGGGAGCAGATACGCAGTATTTT,CASSYNYRGADTQYF
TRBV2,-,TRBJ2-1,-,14,TGTGCCAGCGACAGCTTAACATCCTACAATGAGCAGTTCTTC,CASDSLTSYNEQFF
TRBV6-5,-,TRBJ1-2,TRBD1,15,TGTGCCAGCAGTCGCGGCGACAGGGGGTCTCCGGGCTACACCTTC,CASSRGDRGSPGYTF